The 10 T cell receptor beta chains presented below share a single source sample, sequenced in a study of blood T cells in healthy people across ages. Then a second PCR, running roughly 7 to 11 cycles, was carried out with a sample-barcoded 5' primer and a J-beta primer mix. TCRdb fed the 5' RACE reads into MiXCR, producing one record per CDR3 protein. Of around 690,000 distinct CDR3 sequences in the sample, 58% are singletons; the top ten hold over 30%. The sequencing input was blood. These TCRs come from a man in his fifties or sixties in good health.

The CDR3 region is CASSNLDNSPLHF. CDR3 sequence (DNA): TGTGCCAGCAGTAATCTCGATAATTCACCCCTCCACTTT. The chain carries TRBV6-1 and TRBJ1-6; D gene unclear. V lost 5 bases, J lost 5 bases, and 7 bases lay in between. This CDR3 is built from 13 residues. The germline V gene encodes CDR1 MNHNS and CDR2 SASEGT.

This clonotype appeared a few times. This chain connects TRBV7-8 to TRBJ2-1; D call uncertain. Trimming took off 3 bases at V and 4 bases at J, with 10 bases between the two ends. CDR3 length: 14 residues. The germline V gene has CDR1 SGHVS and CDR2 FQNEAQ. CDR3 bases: TGTGCCAGCAGCTTGAGTAACGGATACAATGAGCAGTTCTTC. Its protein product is CASSLSNGYNEQFF.

The CDR3 nucleotides are TGCAGCGTTGGGCCCAGGGCCAGCGAGCAGTACTTC. Translation: CSVGPRASEQYF. The chain is built from TRBV29-1 and TRBJ2-5; TRBD1 might be the D (5 bases). The DNA end is a closer match to TRBJ2-7, so the J assignment may be wrong. The V gene's germline CDR1 is SQVTM and CDR2 ANQGSEA. This CDR3 has 12 amino acids.

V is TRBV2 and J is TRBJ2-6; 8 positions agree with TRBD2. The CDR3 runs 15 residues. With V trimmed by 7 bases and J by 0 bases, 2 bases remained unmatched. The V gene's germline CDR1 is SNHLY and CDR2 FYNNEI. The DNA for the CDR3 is TGTGCCAGCATCGGGGGGGCCTCTGGGGCCAACGTCCTGACTTTC. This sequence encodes CASIGGASGANVLTF.

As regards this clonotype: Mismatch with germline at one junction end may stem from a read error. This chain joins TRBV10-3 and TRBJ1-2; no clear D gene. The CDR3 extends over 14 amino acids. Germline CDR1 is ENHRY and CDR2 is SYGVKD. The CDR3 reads CAIRESREDYGYTF. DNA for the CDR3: TGTGCCATCAGGGAGTCGAGGGAAGACTATGGCTACACCTTC.

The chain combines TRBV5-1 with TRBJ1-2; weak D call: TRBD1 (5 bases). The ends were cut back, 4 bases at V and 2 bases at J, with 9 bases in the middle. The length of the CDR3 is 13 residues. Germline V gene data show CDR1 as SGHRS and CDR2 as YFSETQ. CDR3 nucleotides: TGCGCCAGCAGCCCCGAGGGGAACTATGGCTACACCTTC. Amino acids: CASSPEGNYGYTF.

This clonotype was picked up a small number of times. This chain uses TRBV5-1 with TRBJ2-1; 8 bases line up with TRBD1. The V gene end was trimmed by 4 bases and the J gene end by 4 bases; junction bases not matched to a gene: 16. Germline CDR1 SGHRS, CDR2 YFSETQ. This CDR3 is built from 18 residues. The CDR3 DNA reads TGCGCCAGCAGCGCCCGCCCGAGACAGGGGCTTCTGTACAATGAGCAGTTCTTC. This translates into CASSARPRQGLLYNEQFF. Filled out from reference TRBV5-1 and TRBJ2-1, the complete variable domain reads KAGVTQTPRYLIKTRGQQVTLSCSPISGHRSVSWYQQTPGQGLQFLFEYFSETQRNKGNFPGRFSGRQFSNSRSEMNVSTLELGDSALYLCASSARPRQGLLYNEQFFGPGTRLTVL.

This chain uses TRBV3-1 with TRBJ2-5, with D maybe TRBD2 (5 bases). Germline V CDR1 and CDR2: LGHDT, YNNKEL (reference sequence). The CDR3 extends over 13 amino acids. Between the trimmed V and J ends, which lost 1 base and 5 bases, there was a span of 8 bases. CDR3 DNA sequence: TGTGCCAGCAGCCAAGTGGACTCGGAGACCCAGTACTTC. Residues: CASSQVDSETQYF.

Here the CDR3 reads CASSQDWSGNYGYTF. DNA of the CDR3: TGCGCCAGCAGCCAAGATTGGTCGGGAAACTATGGCTACACCTTC. The chain couples TRBV4-1 to TRBJ1-2, with D uncertain. Per the germline V gene, CDR1 is MGHRA and CDR2 is YSYEKL. V lost 0 bases to trimming and J lost 2 bases, with 10 bases between them. The CDR3 spans 15 residues.

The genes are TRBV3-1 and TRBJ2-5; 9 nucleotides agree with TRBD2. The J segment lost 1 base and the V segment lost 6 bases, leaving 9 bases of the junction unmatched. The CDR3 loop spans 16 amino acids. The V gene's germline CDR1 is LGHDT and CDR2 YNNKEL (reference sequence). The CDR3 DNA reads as TGTGCCAGCAGTCGTATCGTGACTAGCGGCCAAGAGACCCAGTACTTC. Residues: CASSRIVTSGQETQYF.